Following are 17 T cell receptor beta chains from one sample sequenced in a study of neurological immune-mediated disorders. TCRdb used MiXCR to reprocess the 5' RACE reads, holding one entry per CDR3 protein. In the table there are 15,000 to 20,000 distinct CDR3 sequences, approximately 7.3% of which are singletons. Sequences were obtained from CD8+ T cells from blood. The receptor source for this set is a woman in her 30s with HTLV-1-associated myelopathy (HAM/TSP).

This clonotype was found many times. CDR3 loop: CASSSGQLNTEAFF. The DNA for the CDR3 is TGTGCCAGCAGCTCGGGACAGCTGAACACTGAAGCTTTCTTT. The chain employs TRBV7-9 and TRBJ1-1, with 7 bases fitting TRBD1. Germline loops: CDR1 SEHNR, CDR2 FQNEAQ (reference sequence). This CDR3 region has 14 residues. J lost 0 bases, V lost 4 bases, and 2 bases had no gene match.

In regard to this clonotype: Just one base apart from a much larger clone, this may be a read error. V gene TRBV27 combines with J gene TRBJ1-1; 9 bases are a match to TRBD1. CDR3 length equals 15 residues. The germline V gene encodes CDR1 MNHEY and CDR2 SMNVEV (reference sequence). For the CDR3, the DNA is TGTGTCAGCAGTCTCCGATGGGACAGGGTGACTGAAGCTTTCTTT. It specifies CVSSLRWDRVTEAFF.

This clonotype was found many times. J is TRBJ1-1 and V is TRBV20-1; possible D gene TRBD1, 5 bases. Germline CDR1 DFQATT, CDR2 SNEGSKA (reference sequence). The CDR3 has 14 residues. Trimming took off 1 base at V and 1 base at J, with 10 bases between the two ends. The chain's CDR3 is CSARGLQGNTEAFF. CDR3 DNA: TGCAGTGCTAGAGGATTGCAGGGGAACACTGAAGCTTTCTTT.

This clonotype was seen at least ten times. The gene calls are TRBV9 and TRBJ1-5, with D possibly TRBD1 on 5 matching bases. Germline CDR1 SGDLS, CDR2 YYNGEE. The germline V and J ends were trimmed by 4 bases and 10 bases, with 18 bases remaining between them. The length of the CDR3 is 14 residues. The chain's CDR3 is CASSQGDPFEPQHF. DNA for the CDR3: TGTGCCAGCAGCCAAGGGGATCCTTTTGAACCCCAGCATTTT. The whole variable domain, filled in from reference TRBV9 and TRBJ1-5, reads DSGVTQTPKHLITATGQRVTLRCSPRSGDLSVYWYQQSLDQGLQFLIQYYNGEERAKGNILERFSAQQFPDLHSELNLSSLELGDSALYFCASSQGDPFEPQHFGDGTRLSIL.

This clonotype has at least ten counts. V is TRBV5-1 and J is TRBJ2-7; 7 bases map to TRBD2. V lost 0 bases, J lost 5 bases, and 5 bases stayed unmatched. Germline V gene data show CDR1 as SGHRS and CDR2 as YFSETQ. CDR3 length: 14 amino acids. The DNA of the CDR3 is TGCGCCAGCAGCTTGGGGGGGGGTTCGGACGAGCAGTACTTC. Translated: CASSLGGGSDEQYF.

This clonotype was recorded many times. The J gene is TRBJ1-5, the V gene TRBV9; weak D call: TRBD1 (5 bases). Germline CDR1 reads SGDLS; CDR2 reads YYNGEE. The CDR3 contains 14 residues. With 3 bases removed from V and 7 bases from J, the gap between germline ends came to 14 bases. The CDR3 region is CASSAGGSGQPQHF. As DNA, the CDR3 is TGTGCCAGCAGCGCCGGCGGGTCAGGGCAGCCCCAGCATTTT.

This clonotype occurred many times. The gene calls are TRBV6-5 and TRBJ2-1, with D hard to call. Germline lookup yields CDR1 MNHEY and CDR2 SVGAGI. Trimming took 5 bases from V and 2 from J, leaving 10 bases between them. The CDR3 is 14 residues long. CDR3 coding DNA: TGTGCCAGCAGTCAGTTACCAACCTACAATGAGCAGTTCTTC. This codes for CASSQLPTYNEQFF.

This clonotype was recorded at least ten times. This chain joins TRBV9 and TRBJ2-1; D gene unclear. The CDR3 spans 11 residues. CDR1 and CDR2 (germline): SGDLS, YYNGEE. V lost 4 bases and J lost 5, with 4 bases in between. The CDR3 reads CASSNHNEQFF. The CDR3 nucleotides are TGTGCCAGCAGCAACCACAATGAGCAGTTCTTC.

In this sample, this clonotype turned up many times. The V and J genes are TRBV5-6 and TRBJ2-7; either TRBD1 or TRBD2 may supply D (5 bases each). There are 14 residues in the CDR3. Per germline, CDR1 SGHDT and CDR2 YYEEEE. The V end was cut by 2 bases, the J end by 0 bases, with 9 bases between. This CDR3 reads CASSFAGSSYEQYF. The CDR3 bases are TGTGCCAGCAGCTTCGCAGGGAGCTCCTACGAGCAGTACTTC.

This clonotype was observed many times. CDR3 DNA: TGCAGCGCCACGGGACAGGGAAACACCATATATTTT. This encodes CSATGQGNTIYF. The V and J genes are TRBV29-1 and TRBJ1-3; TRBD1 aligns across 7 bases. This CDR3 has 12 amino acids. Trimming took 7 bases from V and 4 from J; bases not matched to a gene: 4. In germline, CDR1 is SQVTM, CDR2 ANQGSEA.

The table lists this clonotype with many counts. The chain couples TRBV11-3 to TRBJ2-7; TRBD2 matches 7 bases. The V gene's germline CDR1 is SGHNT and CDR2 YENEEA. V shed 0 bases and J 3 bases; nucleotides not matched to a gene: 8. The CDR3 has 16 residues. CDR3 sequence: CASSLDGGGTYYEQYF. CDR3 nucleotide sequence: TGTGCCAGCAGCTTAGATGGCGGGGGTACCTACTACGAGCAGTACTTC. The variable domain in full, completed from reference TRBV11-3 and TRBJ2-7, reads EAGVVQSPRYKIIEKKQPVAFWCNPISGHNTLYWYLQNLGQGPELLIRYENEEAVDDSQLPKDRFSAERLKGVDSTLKIQPAELGDSAVYLCASSLDGGGTYYEQYFGPGTRLTVT.

In this sample, this clonotype turned up many times. The chain recombines TRBV5-6 with TRBJ2-1, with TRBD1 as a possible D gene (5 bases). Germline V lookup: CDR1 SGHDT, CDR2 YYEEEE. This CDR3 spans 17 amino acids. V lost 0 bases and J lost 0, with 13 bases in between. The CDR3 loop reads CASSLEGRASSYNEQFF. CDR3 nucleotides: TGTGCCAGCAGCTTGGAGGGGCGCGCAAGCTCCTACAATGAGCAGTTCTTC.

The chain employs TRBV3-1 and TRBJ2-1; D assignment may be TRBD1 or TRBD2 (5 bases each). The CDR3 extends over 16 amino acids. Deletions cut 0 bases from V and 6 bases from J, with 15 bases between. From germline, CDR1 is LGHDT and CDR2 YNNKEL (reference sequence). The CDR3 loop is CASSQDPGLSTNEQFF. The CDR3 bases are TGTGCCAGCAGCCAAGATCCGGGGCTGAGTACCAATGAGCAGTTCTTC.

This clonotype appeared many times. V is TRBV19 and J is TRBJ1-5; the D gene is possibly TRBD1 (5 bases). The V end lost 7 bases, the J end lost 4 bases, and 8 bases lay between the germline ends. The V gene's germline CDR1 is LNHDA and CDR2 SQIVND (reference sequence). This CDR3 is built from 12 residues. The CDR3 here is CASKEGNQPQHF. As DNA, the CDR3 is TGTGCCAGTAAGGAGGGGAATCAGCCCCAGCATTTT.

This clonotype has a count of ten or more. DNA for the CDR3: TGCGCCAGCAGCTTGCGTGGCGAAGAAAAACTGTTTTTT. Protein product: CASSLRGEEKLFF. The gene calls are TRBV5-1 and TRBJ1-4; D uncertain. The V gene lost 1 base and the J gene lost 8 bases, with 9 bases spanning the gap. Germline values: CDR1 SGHRS, CDR2 YFSETQ. This CDR3 comprises 13 residues. The whole variable domain, filled in from reference TRBV5-1 and TRBJ1-4, reads KAGVTQTPRYLIKTRGQQVTLSCSPISGHRSVSWYQQTPGQGLQFLFEYFSETQRNKGNFPGRFSGRQFSNSRSEMNVSTLELGDSALYLCASSLRGEEKLFFGSGTQLSVL.

This clonotype appeared many times. The chain recombines TRBV4-2 with TRBJ2-7, with 9 bases identical to TRBD1. Germline V gives CDR1 LGHNA, CDR2 YNFKEQ. The CDR3 length is 14 residues. The V gene end was trimmed by 0 bases and the J gene end by 12 bases; junction bases not matched to a gene: 9. The CDR3 sequence is CASSQDLAGQGAYF. CDR3 sequence (DNA): TGTGCCAGCAGCCAAGACCTCGCGGGACAGGGAGCGTACTTC.

In this sample, this clonotype turned up many times. The genes are TRBV10-2 and TRBJ1-1; D is unclear. V was pared by 0 bases and J by 3 bases, with 8 bases between. The germline gives CDR1 WSHSY, CDR2 SAAADI. The CDR3 runs 14 residues. The CDR3 loop reads CASSESRRDTEAFF. CDR3 coding DNA: TGCGCCAGCAGTGAGTCGCGGAGGGACACTGAAGCTTTCTTT.